The 12 T cell receptor beta chains below were found in one sample sequenced in a study of OX40 agonist ivuxolimab in advanced cancers. The data were produced by immunoSEQ multiplex PCR, yet TCRdb's version contains in-frame clones alone and is incomplete. The repertoire holds roughly 76,000 clones, about 85% seen once, with around 2.9% in the top ten. Source: CD4+ or CD8+ T cells sorted from blood, taken in a trial of the OX40 agonist ivuxolimab. These receptors came from an adult with an advanced solid tumor such as melanoma, head and neck, liver or kidney cancer.

The chain joins TRBV14 to TRBJ2-1; TRBD1 aligns across 7 bases. CDR3 length: 15 residues. V lost 4 bases to trimming and J lost 3 bases; unmatched junction nucleotides: 6. Germline CDR1 is SGHDN and CDR2 is FVKESK. CDR3 DNA: TGTGCCAGCAGCCTCCCGACAGGGTACTACAATGAGCAGTTCTTC. Translation: CASSLPTGYYNEQFF.

This clone came up a few times. The chain links TRBV30 to TRBJ1-1; D ambiguous. The V end lost 8 bases, the J end lost 0 bases, and 10 bases lay between the germline ends. CDR3 length equals 12 residues. The germline V gene encodes CDR1 GTSNPN and CDR2 SVGIG (reference sequence). The DNA of the CDR3 is TGTGCCCATGACCTCATGAACACTGAAGCTTTCTTT. Protein: CAHDLMNTEAFF.

The V gene is TRBV7-2, the J gene TRBJ2-5; TRBD2 matches 8 bases. The CDR3 covers 15 residues. Germline V lookup: CDR1 SGHTA, CDR2 FQGNSA. J gave up 5 bases and V 2 bases, and 7 bases lay outside the gene matches. The CDR3 loop is CASSLQAGAEETQYF. CDR3 bases: TGTGCCAGCAGCTTACAAGCGGGGGCTGAGGAGACCCAGTACTTC.

The chain is built from TRBV6-5 and TRBJ1-1; D might be TRBD1 (5 bases). This CDR3 region has 15 residues. Germline CDR1 is MNHEY and CDR2 is SVGAGI. The CDR3 DNA follows: TGTGTTATTAAGGAGGGGAGTCTCAGGGACACTGAAGCTTTCTTT. Its translation is CVIKEGSLRDTEAFF.

CDR3 protein: CASSLEPGSDTEAFF. The CDR3 nucleotides read TGCGCCAGCAGCTTGGAGCCCGGGAGCGACACTGAAGCTTTCTTT. The chain couples TRBV5-1 to TRBJ1-1; D is unresolved. Germline V gene data show CDR1 as SGHRS and CDR2 as YFSETQ. This CDR3 is built from 15 residues. Trimming removed 0 bases at V and 3 bases at J, with 12 bases between.

The CDR3 sequence: CASSLIGAVGTEAFF. The CDR3 bases are TGCGCCAGCAGCTTGATTGGGGCCGTGGGCACTGAAGCTTTCTTT. This chain joins TRBV5-1 and TRBJ1-1; tentatively, D is TRBD1 (5 bases). CDR3 size: 15 residues. V was shortened by 1 base and J by 4 bases, with 14 bases between the two germline ends. The V gene's germline CDR1 is SGHRS and CDR2 YFSETQ. Together with reference TRBV5-1 and TRBJ1-1, the CDR3 gives the full variable domain: KAGVTQTPRYLIKTRGQQVTLSCSPISGHRSVSWYQQTPGQGLQFLFEYFSETQRNKGNFPGRFSGRQFSNSRSEMNVSTLELGDSALYLCASSLIGAVGTEAFFGQGTRLTVV.

This chain connects TRBV5-4 to TRBJ2-7, with 8 bases lining up with TRBD2. CDR1 and CDR2 (germline): SGHNT, YYREEE (reference sequence). CDR3 length equals 14 residues. J lost 2 bases, V lost 1 base, and 2 bases had no gene match. The CDR3: CASSLLAGTYEQYF. The CDR3 DNA reads as TGTGCCAGCAGCTTGTTAGCGGGGACCTACGAGCAGTACTTC.

The V and J genes are TRBV6-1 and TRBJ1-1; D is ambiguous. Germline V gene sequence: CDR1 MNHNS, CDR2 SASEGT. Trimming removed 8 bases at V and 2 bases at J, with 18 bases between. This CDR3 comprises 15 residues. CDR3 sequence (DNA): TGTGCCAGCTCAAGGGCCCTCATCTACAACACTGAAGCTTTCTTT. Encoded protein: CASSRALIYNTEAFF.

The rearrangement uses TRBV11-3 and TRBJ2-5, with D tentatively TRBD1 (5 bases). V lost 0 bases and J lost 2, with 10 bases in between. This CDR3 comprises 15 residues. In germline, CDR1 is SGHNT, CDR2 YENEEA. CDR3: CASSLDGQGQETQYF. In DNA form, the CDR3 reads TGTGCCAGCAGCTTAGATGGGCAGGGACAAGAGACCCAGTACTTC. Supplemented by reference TRBV11-3 and TRBJ2-5, the full variable domain reads EAGVVQSPRYKIIEKKQPVAFWCNPISGHNTLYWYLQNLGQGPELLIRYENEEAVDDSQLPKDRFSAERLKGVDSTLKIQPAELGDSAVYLCASSLDGQGQETQYFGPGTRLLVL.

This chain links TRBV5-1 with TRBJ1-2; D not resolved. Germline values: CDR1 SGHRS, CDR2 YFSETQ. CDR3 length equals 11 residues. V dropped 7 bases and J dropped 6 bases, with 10 bases sitting between them. For the CDR3, the DNA is TGCGCCAGCTCCTTCCAGGATGGCTACACCTTC. Residues: CASSFQDGYTF.

The gene calls are TRBV7-2 and TRBJ1-1, with a weak D call TRBD1 (5 bases). Looked up from germline, CDR1 is SGHTA and CDR2 is FQGNSA. Trimming removed 4 bases from V and 1 base from J, with 13 bases in between. CDR3 length: 15 residues. CDR3 protein: CASSSGRIGNTEAFF. In nucleotides, the CDR3 is TGTGCCAGCAGCTCGGGACGGATCGGGAACACTGAAGCTTTCTTT. The full variable domain, completed using reference TRBV7-2 and TRBJ1-1, is GAGVSQSPSNKVTEKGKDVELRCDPISGHTALYWYRQSLGQGLEFLIYFQGNSAPDKSGLPSDRFSAERTGGSVSTLTIQRTQQEDSAVYLCASSSGRIGNTEAFFGQGTRLTVV.

The chain is built from TRBV29-1 and TRBJ1-1, with D tentatively TRBD1 (6 bases). CDR3 size: 10 residues. Germline CDR1 reads SQVTM; CDR2 reads ANQGSEA. V was cut by 6 bases and J by 7 bases, with 9 bases left in between. The CDR3 region is CSVGQLEAFF. The CDR3 bases are TGCAGCGTAGGACAGCTTGAAGCTTTCTTT.